This passage covers 15 T cell receptor beta chains from one sample sequenced in a study of cytomegalovirus exposure and HLA in healthy donors. Repertoires were generated with immunoSEQ multiplex PCR, while TCRdb's copy carries only in-frame clones and drops some. Counted here are roughly 250,000 clones, around nine tenths occurring once; the ten biggest clones make up about 3%. Sequenced: PBMCs. These receptors all come from a man aged 18 to 29 in good health and CMV-seronegative.

CDR3 residues: CASSWREDQPQHF. For the CDR3, the DNA is TGTGCCAGCAGTTGGAGGGAAGATCAGCCCCAGCATTTT. The chain recombines TRBV28 with TRBJ1-5; D call uncertain. CDR3 length equals 13 residues. In germline, CDR1 is MDHEN, CDR2 SYDVKM. Trimming cost V 4 bases and J 5 bases, with 9 bases left between them.

The genes are TRBV13 and TRBJ2-7; 7 nucleotides line up with TRBD2. V trimming: 0 bases; J trimming: 4 bases; junction bases outside the gene matches: 9. The CDR3 is 16 residues long. Germline V CDR1 and CDR2: PRHDT, FYEKMQ (reference sequence). CDR3 coding DNA: TGTGCCAGCAGCTTAGGCGGCGGCGGGAGTCTATACGAGCAGTACTTC. Its protein product is CASSLGGGGSLYEQYF.

As concerns this clone: Compared with germline, one end of the junction differs, possibly owing to a read error. The rearrangement joins TRBV7-7 to TRBJ2-5, with D possibly matching TRBD2 (6 bases). Germline V gene lookup returns CDR1 SSHAT and CDR2 FNYEAQ (reference sequence). The CDR3 spans 13 residues. The CDR3, as DNA: TGTGCTAGCAGCTTAGCGGCGGAAGAGACCCAGTACTTC. Translating gives CASSLAAEETQYF.

V and J are TRBV19 and TRBJ1-2, with 9 nucleotides matching TRBD1. Germline-derived CDR1 and CDR2 are LNHDA and SQIVND (reference sequence). The CDR3 is 15 amino acids. V shed 7 bases, J shed 2 bases, and the junction held 8 bases outside the gene matches. This CDR3 reads CASKRDREGNYGYTF. Here the CDR3 DNA reads TGTGCCAGTAAGAGGGACAGGGAAGGCAACTATGGCTACACCTTC.

This clone was counted a single time. The chain employs TRBV7-2 and TRBJ2-7; D ambiguous. The CDR3 is 13 amino acids. V dropped 1 base and J dropped 4 bases, with 8 bases sitting between them. CDR1 and CDR2 from the germline V gene are SGHTA and FQGNSA. CDR3 DNA: TGTGCCAGCAGCTTAGTACCGGGTTACGAGCAGTACTTC. Translation gives CASSLVPGYEQYF. The variable domain in full, with the rest retrieved from reference TRBV7-2 and TRBJ2-7, is GAGVSQSPSNKVTEKGKDVELRCDPISGHTALYWYRQSLGQGLEFLIYFQGNSAPDKSGLPSDRFSAERTGGSVSTLTIQRTQQEDSAVYLCASSLVPGYEQYFGPGTRLTVT.

CDR3 in DNA: TGTGCCAGCAGCTCCGAGCGGGGGAACACAGATACGCAGTATTTT. As protein: CASSSERGNTDTQYF. The V gene is TRBV13, the J gene TRBJ2-3, with 8 bases matching TRBD2. The J segment lost 2 bases and the V segment lost 4 bases, leaving 5 bases of the junction unmatched. CDR1 is PRHDT and CDR2 is FYEKMQ in the germline V gene (reference sequence). The CDR3 consists of 15 residues.

V and J are TRBV5-6 and TRBJ1-6, with TRBD1 as a possible D gene (5 bases). Trimming pared 1 base from V and 13 bases from J, leaving 18 bases between. This CDR3 has 15 amino acids. CDR1 SGHDT and CDR2 YYEEEE come from the germline V gene. The CDR3 bases are TGTGCCAGCAGCTTGTATTCCAGGGATCCCCTCCCCCTCCACTTT. Translated, it gives CASSLYSRDPLPLHF.

The rearrangement uses TRBV4-1 and TRBJ2-1, with 7 bases lining up with TRBD1. J lost 3 bases, V lost 4 bases, and 6 bases had no gene match. CDR3 length: 15 residues. The germline V gene has CDR1 MGHRA and CDR2 YSYEKL. The CDR3 DNA follows: TGCGCCAGCAGCCTGAAAGGGGGCCTCTACAATGAGCAGTTCTTC. Translating gives CASSLKGGLYNEQFF.

This sequence joins TRBV2 and TRBJ1-5; D is undetermined. Germline V gene data show CDR1 as SNHLY and CDR2 as FYNNEI. The V gene lost 7 bases and the J gene lost 6 bases, with 13 bases spanning the gap. The CDR3 contains 13 residues. Here the CDR3 reads CASTLGSSQPQHF. The CDR3 DNA reads TGTGCCAGCACCCTCGGGTCTTCTCAGCCCCAGCATTTT.

V and J are TRBV6-6 and TRBJ1-2, with a weak D call TRBD1 (6 bases). This CDR3 is built from 15 residues. Trimming removed 5 bases from V and 0 bases from J, with 13 bases in between. Germline loops: CDR1 MNHNY, CDR2 SVGAGI (reference sequence). This CDR3 reads CASSLPDRSNYGYTF. The CDR3 nucleotides read TGTGCCAGCAGTCTCCCGGACAGATCTAACTATGGCTACACCTTC.

This chain links TRBV29-1 with TRBJ2-1, with D perhaps TRBD1 (6 bases). There are 12 residues in the CDR3. V was clipped by 7 bases and J by 6 bases, with 13 bases between them. Per germline, CDR1 SQVTM and CDR2 ANQGSEA. CDR3 sequence: CSAGTSANEQFF. The CDR3 DNA reads as TGCAGCGCCGGGACAAGTGCCAATGAGCAGTTCTTC.

This chain links TRBV6-1 with TRBJ1-4; 10 bases fit TRBD1. V lost 5 bases to trimming and J lost 4 bases; unmatched junction nucleotides: 4. This CDR3 is built from 15 residues. The germline V gene has CDR1 MNHNS and CDR2 SASEGT. This chain's CDR3 is CASSQTGGLNEKLFF. The CDR3 DNA reads TGTGCCAGCAGTCAGACAGGGGGCCTTAATGAAAAACTGTTTTTT.

V is TRBV30 and J is TRBJ1-5, with a tentative D call TRBD1 (6 bases). Germline loops: CDR1 GTSNPN, CDR2 SVGIG (reference sequence). V dropped 8 bases and J dropped 0 bases, with 20 bases sitting between them. The CDR3 spans 16 residues. CDR3 in amino acids: CALTFNTGPSNQPQHF. The CDR3 coding sequence is TGTGCCCTTACCTTTAATACAGGGCCTAGCAATCAGCCCCAGCATTTT.

The V call is TRBV7-6, the J call TRBJ2-7, with D perhaps TRBD2 (7 bases). In germline, CDR1 is SGHVS, CDR2 FNYEAQ. The CDR3 has 14 amino acids. V was trimmed by 5 bases and J by 4 bases, leaving 15 bases between them. In nucleotides, the CDR3 is TGTGCCAGCAGCCCTAGGGGGGGACTATACGAGCAGTACTTC. This gives the protein CASSPRGGLYEQYF.

This clone was detected once. The chain links TRBV19 to TRBJ2-7, with D possibly being TRBD2 (6 bases). The CDR3 extends over 15 amino acids. V dropped 3 bases and J dropped 2 bases, with 14 bases sitting between them. Germline-derived CDR1 and CDR2 are LNHDA and SQIVND (reference sequence). The CDR3 DNA follows: TGTGCCAGTAGTATTGCACTAGCCGCAACCTACGAGCAGTACTTC. It codes for CASSIALAATYEQYF. Full variable domain (outside the CDR3, taken from reference TRBV19 and TRBJ2-7): DGGITQSPKYLFRKEGQNVTLSCEQNLNHDAMYWYRQDPGQGLRLIYYSQIVNDFQKGDIAEGYSVSREKKESFPLTVTSAQKNPTAFYLCASSIALAATYEQYFGPGTRLTVT.